These T cell receptor beta chains were read from a single sample in a study of human T cells and chemical hapten exposure. TCRdb independently ran MiXCR on the RACE reads; one entry per CDR3 protein. Among around 360,000 distinct CDR3 sequences listed, about 6% were seen once. The sequencing here drew on whole blood, taken in connection with sensitization to the hapten diphenylcyclopropenone (DPC). These receptors were collected from a woman between 18 and 30 years old with alopecia areata. Some clones in this sample may be carry-over from other donors' samples. The CDR3 runs from the conserved cysteine through the conserved F or W. D genes are given only for firm matches. The listing skips clone size in some rows; elsewhere it reads once, few, many or a size class.

clone_size j_call d_call v_call cdr3_nt cdr3_aa
few TRBJ2-7 TRBD2 TRBV28 TGTGCCAGCAGTTCTCTAGCGGGGGGAGCCTACGAGCAGTACTTC CASSSLAGGAYEQYF
many TRBJ2-3 TRBD2 TRBV12-3/TRBV12-4 TGTGCCAGCAGGAGGACTAGCGGGGGAGGCACAGATACGCAGTATTTT CASRRTSGGGTDTQYF
. TRBJ1-1 . TRBV15 TGTGCCACCAGCAGAGATTATGTAGGGGGGAACACTGAAGCTTTCTTT CATSRDYVGGNTEAFF
many TRBJ1-5 . TRBV24-1 TGTGCCACCAGTGATGGCGACTTACGGGGTTCTCAGCCCCAGCATTTT CATSDGDLRGSQPQHF
many TRBJ1-1 . TRBV6-2/TRBV6-3 TGTGCCAGCAGTCGTCAAGGAGATCTGGGCACTGAAGCTTTCTTT CASSRQGDLGTEAFF
many TRBJ1-1 . TRBV4-3 TGCGCCAGCAGCCTTGACTGGTTGAACACTGAAGCTTTCTTT CASSLDWLNTEAFF
. TRBJ2-1 . TRBV29-1 TGCAGCGTAGATACCGGTCAGAGTGGCAATGAGCAGTTCTTC CSVDTGQSGNEQFF
. TRBJ2-3 . TRBV11-3 TGTGCCAGCAGCACTCGAGTCACAGATACGCAGTATTTT CASSTRVTDTQYF
few TRBJ2-7 . TRBV5-4 TGTGCCAGCAGCTTTGATGAGGGAAACGAGCAGTACTTC CASSFDEGNEQYF
many TRBJ2-2 . TRBV24-1 TGTGCCTCGGGGGCGGCAGAGGCGAACACCGGGGAGCTGTTTTTT CASGAAEANTGELFF
. TRBJ1-1 . TRBV18 TGTGCCAGCTCACCAATCAGGGAAAACACTGAAGCTTTCTTT CASSPIRENTEAFF
. TRBJ2-2 . TRBV29-1 TGCAGCACACGGGCCGCGGGGACCGGGGAGCTGTTTTTT CSTRAAGTGELFF
many TRBJ1-2 TRBD1 TRBV7-8 TGTGCCAGCAGCTTAGTGGCAGGGGGTGGTGGCTACACCTTC CASSLVAGGGGYTF
many TRBJ2-3 . TRBV29-1 TGCAGCGTTGGATTAGCGGTGGCTAGCACAGATACGCAGTATTTT CSVGLAVASTDTQYF
. TRBJ2-3 . TRBV6-5 TGTGCCAGCAGTTACAGGCTCATCACAGATACGCAGTATTTT CASSYRLITDTQYF
. TRBJ2-7 . TRBV5-1 TGCGCCAGCAGCTTGTACGGGGACTCCTACGAGCAGTACTTC CASSLYGDSYEQYF
many TRBJ1-1 . TRBV6-6 TGTGCCAGCACCTCCCAGAGCCTTGAAGCTTTCTTT CASTSQSLEAFF
many TRBJ1-3 TRBD1 TRBV4-3 TGCGCCAGCAGCCAACAGGGGGATTATGGAAACACCATATATTTT CASSQQGDYGNTIYF
few TRBJ1-1 . TRBV5-1 TGCGCCAGCCTGACAGGACCTTGGAGTAGTGACACTGAAGCTTTCTTT CASLTGPWSSDTEAFF
many TRBJ1-2 . TRBV3-1 TGTGCCAGCAGCCAGCTGTTAGGGCTAGATGGCTACACCTTC CASSQLLGLDGYTF
few TRBJ1-2 . TRBV7-2 TGTGCCAGCAGCGCCCAAACCGGGCCCACCTTC CASSAQTGPTF
. TRBJ1-5 . TRBV6-2/TRBV6-3 TGTGCCAGCAGTAATCCGGGGGTTCAGCCCCAGCATTTT CASSNPGVQPQHF
. TRBJ2-4 . TRBV6-2/TRBV6-3 TGTGCCAGCAGTCCCACAGGGATCCTAGCCAAAAACATTCAGTACTTC CASSPTGILAKNIQYF
many TRBJ1-3 . TRBV20-1 TGCAGTGCTCGCCCCTCTGGAAACACCATATATTTT CSARPSGNTIYF
few TRBJ1-5 . TRBV27 TGTGCCAGCAGTTTTCAGGGTGAGGAGCCCCAGCATTTT CASSFQGEEPQHF
few TRBJ2-2 . TRBV10-3 TGTGCCATCACGGCCCGGACGGGTGACACCGGGGAGCTGTTTTTT CAITARTGDTGELFF
few TRBJ2-5 . TRBV27 TGTGCCAGCAGTTTAAGACACTCCTTTGGAGAGACCCAGTACTTC CASSLRHSFGETQYF
. TRBJ1-4 TRBD1 TRBV12-3/TRBV12-4 TGTGCCAGCAGTTCCCACAGGGGAAGTGAAAAACTGTTTTTT CASSSHRGSEKLFF
few TRBJ2-1 . TRBV4-3 TGCGCCAGCAGCCAAACGAATACAGCCGTCAATGAGCAGTTCTTC CASSQTNTAVNEQFF
many TRBJ1-1 . TRBV5-6 TGTGCCAGCAGCGGTAACACTGAAGCTTTCTTT CASSGNTEAFF
many TRBJ1-5 . TRBV6-1 TGTGCCAGCAGTGCAGCTACTATTCGGTATCAGCCCCAGCATTTT CASSAATIRYQPQHF
few TRBJ2-3 . TRBV6-2/TRBV6-3 TGTGCCAGCAGTTTTGCCGCGACAGATACGCAGTATTTT CASSFAATDTQYF
many TRBJ1-1 . TRBV7-9 TGTGCCAGCTTAGGGGCGAACACTGAAGCTTTCTTT CASLGANTEAFF
few TRBJ1-5 . TRBV20-1 TGCAGTGCTAGAGTTGGGGGCTTTATCAATCAGCCCCAGCATTTT CSARVGGFINQPQHF
many TRBJ1-1 TRBD1 TRBV29-1 TGCAGCGTCGGACAGGGGGCTCTCTTAGCTGAAGCTTTCTTT CSVGQGALLAEAFF
few TRBJ2-7 TRBD1 TRBV7-2 TGTGCCAGCAGCTCCAAAGGACAGGGGAGGTCCCCCTACGAGCAGTACTTC CASSSKGQGRSPYEQYF
many TRBJ2-7 TRBD2 TRBV7-9 TGTGCCAGCAGCTTGAGCGGGGCCGTCCACGAGCAGTACTTC CASSLSGAVHEQYF
few TRBJ2-5 TRBD1 TRBV9 TGTGCCAGCAGCCCGGGACAGTCCCACCCCCAAGAGACCCAGTACTTC CASSPGQSHPQETQYF
many TRBJ1-1 . TRBV6-2/TRBV6-3 TGTGCCAGCAGTTACTCCCCAACAGGGAAGATTGAAGCTTTCTTT CASSYSPTGKIEAFF
. TRBJ2-7 . TRBV29-1 TGCAGCGTGGGGGGACGGTCCTACGAGCAGTACTTC CSVGGRSYEQYF
. TRBJ1-2 TRBD1 TRBV7-8 TGTGCCAGCAGCCTACTGAATCCCGGCAGGGGGCAAGATGGCTACACCTTC CASSLLNPGRGQDGYTF
few TRBJ2-3 TRBD2 TRBV4-3 TGCGCCAGCAGCCAAGCACCTAGCGGGCCGTCGGATACGCAGTATTTT CASSQAPSGPSDTQYF
many TRBJ2-4 . TRBV14 TGTGCCAGCAGCCCCCTAGCCAAAAACATTCAGTACTTC CASSPLAKNIQYF
many TRBJ2-3 TRBD2 TRBV4-2 TGTGCCAGCAGCCAACCTTTCACTCCGAGCGGGGGGTACACAGATACGCAGTATTTT CASSQPFTPSGGYTDTQYF
. TRBJ2-7 . TRBV4-3 TGCGCCAGCAGCCCCTTGGTCGATACTTACTACGAGCAGTACTTC CASSPLVDTYYEQYF
. TRBJ2-7 TRBD2 TRBV7-2 TGTGCCAGCAGCTTAAGTGGGGGGGTAGAGCAGTACTTC CASSLSGGVEQYF
many TRBJ1-2 TRBD1 TRBV20-1 TGCAGTGCTAGAGATAGCCGGGACAGCTATGGCTACACCTTC CSARDSRDSYGYTF
few TRBJ2-7 . TRBV18 TGTGCCAGCTCACCATCGGGTAGGGGGTACGAGCAGTACTTC CASSPSGRGYEQYF
. TRBJ2-3 TRBD2 TRBV6-4 TGTGCCAGCAGTGACTCGAGTAGCGGGGGTGCAGATACGCAGTATTTT CASSDSSSGGADTQYF